This T cell receptor beta chain came from a study of blood T cell repertoires in COVID-19. Looking at the study overall: COVID-19 samples from acute and convalescent phases originated in the United States, Italy and Spain.

Germline V CDR1 and CDR2: MDHEN, SYDVKM. CDR3 length: 16 amino acids. Trimming took 5 bases from V and 4 from J, leaving 20 bases between them. Ages ranged from about 18 to 89 years, with residence in around 24 US areas. Symptom resolution, clearance, or two negative PCRs marked the recovered donors of Cohort 3. Produced via immunoSEQ multiplex PCR; TCRdb's table is partial and in-frame only. This sample carries 150,000 to 200,000 clones, more than 65% of them seen once, and the ten largest clones take about 11%. This chain uses TRBV28 with TRBJ1-1; D ambiguous. Sequenced material: PBMCs or T cells enriched from blood (not recorded which). The sequence derives from a man between 50 and 59 years old who had recovered from COVID-19. The CDR3 protein is CASSPRGMGRSTEAFF. CDR3 nucleotide sequence: TGTGCCAGCAGTCCACGCGGGATGGGTAGGAGCACTGAAGCTTTCTTT.